Below are 4 T cell receptor beta chains sequenced from a single sample in a study of T cell changes during pregnancy in multiple sclerosis. Assay used: immunoSEQ multiplex PCR; TCRdb lists only in-frame clones, some missing. Of under 75,000 clones in the sample, roughly nine tenths were seen once. Specimen: peripheral blood, collected in the third trimester of pregnancy. The source is a female donor in good health, enrolled as a control in a pregnancy study.

This clone was picked up one time. This chain joins TRBV4-3 and TRBJ1-1, with D possibly being TRBD1 (6 bases). The V and J ends lost 0 bases and 2 bases respectively, with 7 bases between them. The germline V gene encodes CDR1 LGHNA and CDR2 YSLEER. The CDR3 covers 14 residues. The CDR3 spells CASSQDRGNTEAFF. In nucleotides, the CDR3 is TGCGCCAGCAGCCAAGACAGGGGAAACACTGAAGCTTTCTTT.

This chain joins TRBV11-2 and TRBJ2-7; possibly TRBD1 for D (7 bases). V lost 0 bases and J 0 bases, leaving 24 bases between the germline ends. CDR1 SGHAT and CDR2 FQNNGV come from the germline V gene. CDR3 length equals 20 residues. In nucleotides, the CDR3 is TGTGCCAGCAGCTTAGAGGCCAGGGGGGTGGGGGGTGTGAGCTCCTACGAGCAGTACTTC. Translation gives CASSLEARGVGGVSSYEQYF.

The chain employs TRBV5-1 and TRBJ2-5, with D maybe TRBD1 (6 bases). Per germline, CDR1 SGHRS and CDR2 YFSETQ. The CDR3 contains 12 residues. Trimming took 6 bases from V and 2 from J, leaving 8 bases between them. CDR3 loop: CASNREQETQYF. The CDR3 region has the DNA TGCGCCAGCAACAGGGAGCAAGAGACCCAGTACTTC.

This chain connects TRBV9 to TRBJ2-3; D remains ambiguous. V shed 4 bases and J shed 0 bases, with 15 bases lying between them. Germline CDR1 and CDR2: SGDLS and YYNGEE. The CDR3 runs 16 residues. The CDR3 region is CASSPRLQSSTDTQYF. In nucleotides, the CDR3 is TGTGCCAGCAGCCCCCGACTCCAGTCTAGCACAGATACGCAGTATTTT. The complete variable domain, with remaining parts taken from reference TRBV9 and TRBJ2-3, reads DSGVTQTPKHLITATGQRVTLRCSPRSGDLSVYWYQQSLDQGLQFLIQYYNGEERAKGNILERFSAQQFPDLHSELNLSSLELGDSALYFCASSPRLQSSTDTQYFGPGTRLTVL.